This T cell receptor beta chain was sequenced in a study of blood T cell repertoires in COVID-19. Looking at the study overall: Material from acute and convalescent COVID-19 was sourced from the United States, Italy and Spain.

This clone was recorded a few times. Germline V gene data show CDR1 as SGHRS and CDR2 as YFSETQ. V was cut by 0 bases and J by 1 base, with 7 bases left in between. The CDR3 runs 14 residues. Data came from immunoSEQ multiplex PCR; TCRdb stores just in-frame clones and leaves some out. The data show 110,000 to 150,000 clones, approximately 80% seen once. The study assigned cohorts using participant-reported clinical history. The chain links TRBV5-1 to TRBJ1-1; D gene uncertain. The receptor's source is a woman aged 45 to 65 who had recovered from COVID-19. Sequenced sample: PBMCs or T cells enriched from blood (not recorded which). DNA of the CDR3: TGCGCCAGCAGCTTGGGGCCAGGGAACACTGAAGCTTTCTTT. Its protein product is CASSLGPGNTEAFF.